This is a list of T cell receptor beta chains from one sample in a study of CD8 T cells in Susac syndrome. One entry per CDR3 protein results from TCRdb running MiXCR on the immunoSEQ multiplex PCR reads. The data hold 200,000 to 300,000 distinct CDR3 sequences, with about 96% observed a single time. Sequencing used CD4+ T cells from PBMCs. The receptors were gathered from a human donor with Susac syndrome. CDR3s include the opening cysteine and the closing phenylalanine or tryptophan. D genes are given only for firm matches. The listing skips clone size in some rows; elsewhere it reads once, few, many or a size class.

D	size	V	J	DNA	CDR3
TRBD1	.	TRBV29-1	TRBJ1-2	TGCAGCGTTCGACAGGGCCAACCTCTTAACTATGGCTACACCTTC	CSVRQGQPLNYGYTF
.	.	TRBV7-8	TRBJ2-7	TGTGCCAGCAGCTCAGAGGACCGAGAGTGGGAGCAGTACTTC	CASSSEDREWEQYF
.	.	TRBV7-3	TRBJ1-1	TGTGCCAGCAGCTCTGGCAGGGAGGGCCTTGAAGCTTTCTTT	CASSSGREGLEAFF
.	once	TRBV9	TRBJ2-3	TGTGCCAGCAGCTACCGGGATTCGGCAGATACGCAGTATTTT	CASSYRDSADTQYF
TRBD1	.	TRBV19	TRBJ1-1	TGTGCCAGTAGTGCGGACAGGGACACTGAAGCTTTCTTT	CASSADRDTEAFF
.	.	TRBV21-1	TRBJ2-7	TGTGCCAACCGCTACCGTCCCTACGAGCAGTACTTC	CANRYRPYEQYF
.	.	TRBV13	TRBJ2-7	TGTGCCAGCAGCCCCCGGGACTCAAGCTCCTACGAGCAGTACTTC	CASSPRDSSSYEQYF
.	.	TRBV12-3/TRBV12-4	TRBJ1-5	TGTGCCAGCAGCTTAGAGAATCAGCCCCAGCATTTT	CASSLENQPQHF
.	.	TRBV14	TRBJ2-1	TGTGCCAGCAGCCGACAATTTTTC	CASSRQFF
TRBD1	.	TRBV29-1	TRBJ1-5	TGCAGCGCCGTCGTGAAAACAGGGGTCTATCAGCCCCAGCATTTT	CSAVVKTGVYQPQHF
.	.	TRBV30	TRBJ2-5	TGTGCCTACGAAGGGTCGGGAAAGACCCAGTACTTC	CAYEGSGKTQYF
.	.	TRBV28	TRBJ2-1	TGTGCCAGCAGTTTCACGGGGCCCTACAATGAGCAGTTCTTC	CASSFTGPYNEQFF
.	.	TRBV4-1	TRBJ2-4	TGCGCCAGCAGCCAAGACACCCCATGGCTCATTCAGTACTTC	CASSQDTPWLIQYF
.	.	TRBV20-1	TRBJ1-3	TGCAGTGCTAGTAGGCAGGCCTCTGGAAACACCATATATTTT	CSASRQASGNTIYF
.	.	TRBV15	TRBJ2-7	TGTGCCACCAGCAGAGATCCACAGCCAGTCTACGAGCAGTACTTC	CATSRDPQPVYEQYF
.	.	TRBV5-1	TRBJ2-7	TGCGCCAGCAGCTTGGAGTCGGTCCACTACGAGCAGTACTTC	CASSLESVHYEQYF
.	.	TRBV28	TRBJ1-2	TGTGCCAGCAGTTTCGGTCGGATCTGCACCTTC	CASSFGRICTF
.	.	TRBV7-6	TRBJ2-1	TGTGCCAGCAACTCAAGCCAGTTCTTC	CASNSSQFF
.	.	TRBV30	TRBJ1-1	TGTGCCTGGGTGCTTTTGGGGAGCGGGGACACTGAAGCTTTCTTT	CAWVLLGSGDTEAFF
.	.	TRBV5-1	TRBJ1-2	TGCGCCAGCAGCTTGGCGACAGCTAGGGAGAGCTACACCTTC	CASSLATARESYTF